The 32 T cell receptor beta chains in this list originate from one sample, sequenced in a study of radiation and T cells in renal cell carcinoma. Using immunoSEQ multiplex PCR, the repertoire was profiled, and TCRdb retains in-frame clones only, with some absent. The top ten clones hold roughly 6.1% of a sample with 60,000 to 65,000 clones, roughly 79% of them seen once. Regarding time point: blood 2 weeks post-SBRT. The treatment was: 15 Gy SBRT to primary tumor, nephrectomy 4 weeks later. The specimen was blood, collected from a patient whose treatment included radiotherapy and nephrectomy. These receptors were obtained from a man between 60 and 75 years old with renal cell carcinoma.

The genes are TRBV18 and TRBJ2-5, with D perhaps matching TRBD1 (6 bases). The germline V gene encodes CDR1 KGHSH and CDR2 LQKENI. Deletions cut 6 bases from V and 1 base from J, with 9 bases between. This CDR3 is 13 amino acids long. The CDR3 DNA reads as TGTGCCAGCTCTCGGGACACCCAAGAGACCCAGTACTTC. Its translation is CASSRDTQETQYF.

This clone was picked up one time. The V and J genes are TRBV7-9 and TRBJ2-1; D may match TRBD1 or TRBD2 (5 bases each). The germline gives CDR1 SEHNR, CDR2 FQNEAQ (reference sequence). Trimming took 4 bases from V and 8 from J, leaving 21 bases between them. The CDR3 is 16 residues long. CDR3 bases: TGTGCCAGCAGCTCTTCCGTCGGGGCGCCGATTGATGAGCAGTTCTTC. Its protein product is CASSSSVGAPIDEQFF. The whole variable domain, remainder taken from reference TRBV7-9 and TRBJ2-1, is DTGVSQNPRHKITKRGQNVTFRCDPISEHNRLYWYRQTLGQGPEFLTYFQNEAQLEKSRLLSDRFSAERPKGSFSTLEIQRTEQGDSAMYLCASSSSVGAPIDEQFFGPGTRLTVL.

This chain's CDR3 is CAIRPSTSGGAQETQYF. CDR3 bases: TGTGCCATCAGACCGAGTACTAGCGGGGGGGCCCAAGAGACCCAGTACTTC. J is TRBJ2-5 and V is TRBV10-3; TRBD2 agrees at 13 bases. The CDR3 contains 17 residues. The germline CDR1 and CDR2 sequences are ENHRY and SYGVKD. J gave up 1 base and V 6 bases, and 8 bases lay outside the gene matches.

The J gene is TRBJ2-7, the V gene TRBV10-1, with unresolved D. V was shortened by 0 bases and J by 5 bases, with 8 bases between the two germline ends. The CDR3 totals 13 residues. CDR1 is WNHNN and CDR2 is SYGVQD in the germline V gene (reference sequence). For the CDR3, the DNA is TGCGCCAGCAGTGAGTCTAAGGGTAACGAGCAGTACTTC. It translates to CASSESKGNEQYF.

The chain uses TRBV11-2 and TRBJ2-1, with 8 nucleotides matching TRBD1. CDR1 and CDR2 (germline): SGHAT, FQNNGV. The V segment lost 6 bases and the J segment 2 bases; nucleotides outside the gene matches: 3. CDR3 length equals 14 residues. This CDR3 reads CASSSGGTYNEQFF. CDR3 bases: TGTGCCAGCAGTTCAGGGGGCACCTACAATGAGCAGTTCTTC.

The chain has TRBV19 and TRBJ2-3; 7 nucleotides line up with TRBD2. Germline V gives CDR1 LNHDA, CDR2 SQIVND (reference sequence). This CDR3 is built from 16 residues. Losses at the gene ends were 3 bases for V and 6 bases for J; bases not matched to a gene: 12. The CDR3 region has the DNA TGTGCCAGTAGTATGAGGGAGCGGGGAGGTTCTGATACGCAGTATTTT. Protein product: CASSMRERGGSDTQYF.

Here the CDR3 DNA reads TGTGCCAGCACTGTAGCGGGAGGTGACACAGATACGCAGTATTTT. Its protein product is CASTVAGGDTDTQYF. The genes are TRBV25-1 and TRBJ2-3; 10 nucleotides match TRBD2. Germline V gives CDR1 MGHDK, CDR2 SYGVNS. Trimming at V came to 7 bases and at J to 2 bases, leaving 6 bases not matched to a gene. This CDR3 comprises 15 residues. Combining the CDR3 with reference TRBV25-1 and TRBJ2-3 gives the whole variable domain EADIYQTPRYLVIGTGKKITLECSQTMGHDKMYWYQQDPGMELHLIHYSYGVNSTEKGDLSSESTVSRIRTEHFPLTLESARPSHTSQYLCASTVAGGDTDTQYFGPGTRLTVL.

This clone came up many times. This chain connects TRBV9 to TRBJ2-6, with D possibly matching TRBD1 (6 bases). V gave up 7 bases and J gave up 10 bases, with 9 bases separating them. Germline-derived CDR1 and CDR2 are SGDLS and YYNGEE. The CDR3 is 11 amino acids. This CDR3 is CASHRGNVLTF. As DNA, the CDR3 is TGTGCCAGCCATAGGGGGAACGTCCTGACTTTC.

The chain links TRBV5-8 to TRBJ2-2; D not certain. In germline, CDR1 is SGHTS, CDR2 YDEGEE. The length of the CDR3 is 14 residues. V gave up 0 bases and J gave up 6 bases, with 9 bases separating them. The CDR3 sequence is CASSLVLEPGELFF. Written as DNA, the CDR3 is TGTGCCAGCAGCTTGGTTCTGGAGCCCGGGGAGCTGTTTTTT.

This chain links TRBV7-8 with TRBJ1-1; 12 bases align to TRBD1. Germline trimming cut 5 bases from V and 7 bases from J; bases unmatched to any gene: 11. The CDR3 spans 16 residues. Germline lookup yields CDR1 SGHVS and CDR2 FQNEAQ. This CDR3 reads CASSAGTGGGKNEAFF. The CDR3 bases are TGTGCCAGCAGCGCAGGGACAGGGGGCGGAAAAAATGAAGCTTTCTTT.

The chain recombines TRBV9 with TRBJ2-5, with D possibly called TRBD1 or TRBD2 (5 bases each). The V and J ends lost 8 bases and 2 bases respectively, with 16 bases between them. This CDR3 is 14 amino acids long. Germline CDR1 reads SGDLS; CDR2 reads YYNGEE. The CDR3 here is CASCRDVGQETQYF. The CDR3 nucleotides are TGTGCCAGTTGCCGGGACGTAGGTCAAGAGACCCAGTACTTC. The full variable domain, in which reference TRBV9 and TRBJ2-5 provide the parts outside the CDR3, is DSGVTQTPKHLITATGQRVTLRCSPRSGDLSVYWYQQSLDQGLQFLIQYYNGEERAKGNILERFSAQQFPDLHSELNLSSLELGDSALYFCASCRDVGQETQYFGPGTRLLVL.

The chain carries TRBV19 and TRBJ2-1, with D perhaps matching TRBD2 (6 bases). CDR3 length: 13 amino acids. The V end was cut by 6 bases, the J end by 6 bases, with 12 bases between. CDR1 is LNHDA, CDR2 SQIVND, per germline (reference sequence). CDR3 sequence: CASSSAGPNEQFF. CDR3 nucleotides: TGTGCCAGTAGCAGCGCGGGACCCAATGAGCAGTTCTTC.

This chain joins TRBV5-1 and TRBJ2-5; D may be TRBD1 (5 bases). The CDR3 totals 15 residues. Trimming took off 4 bases at V and 5 bases at J, with 18 bases between the two ends. Germline lookup yields CDR1 SGHRS and CDR2 YFSETQ. CDR3 protein: CASSILLGPEETQYF. CDR3 nucleotide sequence: TGCGCCAGCAGCATCCTGTTGGGGCCTGAGGAGACCCAGTACTTC.

This clone came up once. The V gene is TRBV4-3, the J gene TRBJ1-3, with D uncertain. Per the germline V gene, CDR1 is LGHNA and CDR2 is YSLEER. Trimming stripped 3 bases from V and 4 bases from J, with 7 bases between. This CDR3 is 13 amino acids long. CDR3 coding DNA: TGCGCCAGCAGCCAGGGGTCCGGAAACACCATATATTTT. It specifies CASSQGSGNTIYF.

This clone has a handful of counts. The chain joins TRBV19 to TRBJ1-5; no clear D. This CDR3 comprises 16 residues. Germline loops: CDR1 LNHDA, CDR2 SQIVND (reference sequence). The V gene lost 11 bases and the J gene lost 2 bases, with 22 bases spanning the gap. As DNA, the CDR3 is TGTGCCTCCGAGGCGCGAGGCGTAATTCGCAATCAGCCCCAGCATTTT. It specifies CASEARGVIRNQPQHF.

V gene TRBV11-2 combines with J gene TRBJ2-7; D not resolved. With 1 base removed from V and 0 bases from J, the gap between germline ends came to 7 bases. From germline, CDR1 is SGHAT and CDR2 FQNNGV. The CDR3 spans 14 residues. As DNA, the CDR3 is TGTGCCAGCAGCTTAGCCGACTTCTCCTACGAGCAGTACGTC. As protein: CASSLADFSYEQYV.

The rearrangement joins TRBV30 to TRBJ1-4; 7 bases match TRBD1. Trimming at V came to 5 bases and at J to 6 bases, leaving 9 bases not matched to a gene. CDR1 is GTSNPN and CDR2 is SVGIG in the germline V gene (reference sequence). The CDR3 has 14 residues. CDR3 in amino acids: CAWGPGTVDEKLFF. The DNA for the CDR3 is TGTGCCTGGGGGCCGGGGACAGTAGATGAAAAACTGTTTTTT.

This chain joins TRBV5-6 and TRBJ2-1; D could derive from TRBD1 or TRBD2 (5 bases each). This CDR3 comprises 15 residues. From germline, CDR1 is SGHDT and CDR2 YYEEEE. Deletions cut 0 bases from V and 5 bases from J, with 12 bases between. The CDR3 protein is CASSLVSGRNNEQFF. CDR3 DNA sequence: TGTGCCAGCAGCTTGGTGTCGGGGCGGAACAATGAGCAGTTCTTC. The complete variable domain, with remaining parts taken from reference TRBV5-6 and TRBJ2-1, reads DAGVTQSPTHLIKTRGQQVTLRCSPKSGHDTVSWYQQALGQGPQFIFQYYEEEERQRGNFPDRFSGHQFPNYSSELNVNALLLGDSALYLCASSLVSGRNNEQFFGPGTRLTVL.

This clone was seen repeatedly, ten times or more. The genes are TRBV19 and TRBJ1-1; D perhaps matches TRBD1 (6 bases). The V gene's germline CDR1 is LNHDA and CDR2 SQIVND (reference sequence). V shed 7 bases and J shed 4 bases, with 16 bases lying between them. The CDR3 contains 14 residues. The CDR3 DNA reads as TGTGCCAGTACTCATCCCAGGGGTCGCACTGAAGCTTTCTTT. Its protein product is CASTHPRGRTEAFF.

This chain links TRBV5-1 with TRBJ2-5; D is perhaps TRBD1 or TRBD2 (5 bases each). There are 12 residues in the CDR3. V lost 3 bases and J lost 2, with 5 bases in between. Germline V gene lookup returns CDR1 SGHRS and CDR2 YFSETQ. The CDR3 loop is CASSWGQETQYF. The DNA of the CDR3 is TGCGCCAGCAGCTGGGGGCAAGAGACCCAGTACTTC.

The chain couples TRBV6-1 to TRBJ2-5; D may match TRBD1 or TRBD2 (7 bases each). Trimming removed 6 bases at V and 4 bases at J, with 15 bases between. Germline-derived CDR1 and CDR2 are MNHNS and SASEGT. CDR3 length: 14 residues. The CDR3 loop reads CASRNTGEGETQYF. CDR3 sequence (DNA): TGTGCCAGCAGGAACACAGGGGAGGGAGAGACCCAGTACTTC.

This clone came up once. The V and J genes are TRBV19 and TRBJ2-1, with 8 bases fitting TRBD1. With 3 bases clipped from V and 6 bases from J, the junction kept 7 bases outside the gene matches. Germline CDR1 and CDR2: LNHDA and SQIVND (reference sequence). This CDR3 region has 15 residues. The CDR3 coding sequence is TGTGCCAGTAGTATTTTTCCAGGGGGCCGCAATGAGCAGTTCTTC. Amino acid sequence: CASSIFPGGRNEQFF.

This chain links TRBV2 with TRBJ2-5; perhaps TRBD1 as D (7 bases). V was shortened by 8 bases and J by 1 base, with 17 bases between the two germline ends. CDR1 SNHLY and CDR2 FYNNEI come from the germline V gene. There are 15 residues in the CDR3. CDR3 in amino acids: CASSPGGTAQETQYF. CDR3 coding DNA: TGTGCCAGCTCCCCAGGAGGGACAGCCCAAGAGACCCAGTACTTC.

In DNA form, the CDR3 reads TGCAGCGTTGTGGGGGCTGCTGAAGCTTTCTTT. Translated: CSVVGAAEAFF. This chain uses TRBV29-1 with TRBJ1-1; a possible D gene is TRBD1 (6 bases). This CDR3 is 11 amino acids long. Per germline, CDR1 SQVTM and CDR2 ANQGSEA. The V end was cut by 4 bases, the J end by 6 bases, with 9 bases between. The full variable domain, completed using reference TRBV29-1 and TRBJ1-1, is SAVISQKPSRDICQRGTSLTIQCQVDSQVTMMFWYRQQPGQSLTLIATANQGSEATYESGFVIDKFPISRPNLTFSTLTVSNMSPEDSSIYLCSVVGAAEAFFGQGTRLTVV.

With regard to this clone: The junction and the germline gene differ at one end; a read error may be behind it. Distinct nucleotide sequences in the sample also encode this CDR3. The rearrangement links TRBV5-6 to TRBJ2-5; perhaps D is TRBD1 or TRBD2 (5 bases each). The CDR3 is 15 amino acids. CDR1 is SGHDT, CDR2 YYEEEE, per germline. The CDR3 is CASSLGLGDAETQYF. DNA of the CDR3: TGTGCCAGCAGCTTGGGTTTGGGGGATGCGGAGACTCAGTACTTC. Combining the CDR3 with reference TRBV5-6 and TRBJ2-5 gives the whole variable domain DAGVTQSPTHLIKTRGQQVTLRCSPKSGHDTVSWYQQALGQGPQFIFQYYEEEERQRGNFPDRFSGHQFPNYSSELNVNALLLGDSALYLCASSLGLGDAETQYFGPGTRLLVL.

This clone has only a few counts. The chain employs TRBV7-2 and TRBJ2-7; D could derive from TRBD1 or TRBD2 (7 bases each). CDR3 length: 11 amino acids. V was trimmed by 5 bases and J by 7 bases, leaving 9 bases between them. CDR1 and CDR2 from the germline V gene are SGHTA and FQGNSA. In DNA, the CDR3 is TGTGCCAGCAGCCAGGGGGGGGAGCAGTACTTC. Protein product: CASSQGGEQYF.

V and J are TRBV5-6 and TRBJ1-5, with D possibly TRBD1 on 5 matching bases. Looked up from germline, CDR1 is SGHDT and CDR2 is YYEEEE. Between the trimmed V and J ends, which lost 1 base and 2 bases, there was a span of 10 bases. The CDR3 is 15 residues long. The CDR3 bases are TGTGCCAGCAGCTTGCTAGGGGAGGGCAATCAGCCCCAGCATTTT. Its translation is CASSLLGEGNQPQHF.

The rearrangement links TRBV19 to TRBJ1-4; no clear D gene. V lost 6 bases and J 6 bases, leaving 20 bases between the germline ends. Germline V gene sequence: CDR1 LNHDA, CDR2 SQIVND (reference sequence). The CDR3 is 16 residues long. The CDR3 loop reads CASSRVEKTSDEKLFF. In DNA, the CDR3 is TGTGCCAGTAGCCGAGTGGAGAAGACATCTGATGAAAAACTGTTTTTT. Filled out from reference TRBV19 and TRBJ1-4, the complete variable domain reads DGGITQSPKYLFRKEGQNVTLSCEQNLNHDAMYWYRQDPGQGLRLIYYSQIVNDFQKGDIAEGYSVSREKKESFPLTVTSAQKNPTAFYLCASSRVEKTSDEKLFFGSGTQLSVL.

The rearrangement links TRBV10-1 to TRBJ2-4; D is ambiguous. V was clipped by 5 bases and J by 5 bases, with 7 bases between them. The CDR3 contains 12 residues. Looked up from germline, CDR1 is WNHNN and CDR2 is SYGVQD (reference sequence). DNA for the CDR3: TGCGCCAGCAGTTCTCACGAAAACATTCAGTACTTC. Translating it yields CASSSHENIQYF.

The J gene is TRBJ1-1, the V gene TRBV7-9; D is unclear. Deletions cut 2 bases from V and 6 bases from J, with 16 bases between. Germline CDR1 SEHNR, CDR2 FQNEAQ (reference sequence). This CDR3 is built from 15 residues. Written as DNA, the CDR3 is TGTGCCAGCAGCTTATCGGGATTTGGGTTCCCTGAAGCTTTCTTT. It codes for CASSLSGFGFPEAFF.

The table lists this clone with a few counts. The chain combines TRBV28 with TRBJ2-7, with D uncertain. The CDR3 has 17 residues. The V end was cut by 4 bases, the J end by 6 bases, with 25 bases between. Germline V gene sequence: CDR1 MDHEN, CDR2 SYDVKM. The chain's CDR3 is CASSSPPPRISSREQYV. CDR3 sequence (DNA): TGTGCCAGCAGTTCCCCTCCTCCTAGAATCTCTTCGCGCGAGCAGTACGTC.

This clone came up once. This rearrangement joins TRBV4-1 to TRBJ1-2; TRBD1 is a possible D gene (5 bases). This CDR3 contains 16 residues. With 0 bases removed from V and 4 bases from J, the gap between germline ends came to 15 bases. Germline V gene lookup returns CDR1 MGHRA and CDR2 YSYEKL. The chain's CDR3 is CASSQDGGESPYGYTF. The CDR3 region has the DNA TGCGCCAGCAGCCAAGATGGGGGGGAGTCGCCCTATGGCTACACCTTC.